This TCR beta chain is drawn from a study of early T cells in non-severe SARS-CoV-2 infection (dated by TCRdb to the early 2020s). As for the study more broadly: Because TCR sequencing was done on bulk RNA from unsorted whole blood, the alpha and beta chains could not be paired. The investigation overall reported the following: VDJdb matching was skewed toward anti-spike CD8 responses, so virus-specific expansions were likely underestimated and private and CD4 specificities were missed.

The receptor library was made with 5' RACE. The run used a NextSeq 500. The TCR library protocol attached unique molecular identifiers to individual cDNA molecules to correct for sequencing error and PCR bias. Both TCR alpha and beta chains were sequenced, and tight co-correlation was observed between alpha and beta sequence abundances in each sample. The published analysis was carried out like this. Decombinator V4 was used to annotate the V gene, J gene and CDR3 of the TCR sequences. TCRs were defined as expanded if a significant change between any two time points was detected under a Poisson model with p below 0.0001. TCR abundances were normalised to the total number of TCRs sequenced in each sample and reported as counts per million. MAIT TCRs were defined by TRAV1-2 paired with TRAJ12, TRAJ20 or TRAJ33, and iNKT TCRs by TRAV10 paired with TRAJ18. A search of VDJdb, accessed on 1 November 2021, was run for TCRs annotated to CMV, EBV and SARS-CoV-2, with TCRs annotated for multiple antigens excluded. In-frame beta chains were kept once TCRdb had trimmed the public reads at Q25 with fastp and called clones with MiXCR. Each entry merges the rows of one CDR3 protein and shows their most common DNA and genes. These V and J calls rely on TCRdb rather than the paper's analysis. In this sample the table shows over 30,000 distinct CDR3 sequences, 7.1% of which occur a single time. Approximately 13% of the sample lies in the top ten.

V loses 8 bases, J loses 3 bases, and the germline ends lie 19 bases apart. Based on the germline V gene (reference sequence), the CDR1 and CDR2 sequences are LGHDT and YNNKEL. From cysteine to phenylalanine, the CDR3 is 15 amino acids long. The DNA shown is the 45-base CDR3, in frame from base 1. A case-control design nested within a healthcare worker cohort in London, UK, was used, with weekly nasopharyngeal swab PCR tests and blood sampling performed. Healthcare workers were recruited between 23 and 31 March 2020, during the week of the UK lockdown, and were followed weekly for up to about 15 weeks. This clonotype was picked up a small number of times. Its recognized antigen is unknown. No clone much larger than this one lies a single base away; base qualities are absent.

The sequence is built from TRBV3-1 and TRBJ2-5; TRBD2 is a possible D gene, resting on 6 matching bases. The clonotype originates from an adult who was a healthcare worker with PCR-confirmed SARS-CoV-2 infection or an uninfected control (not recorded which). This sample comprised whole blood, obtained at baseline. The CDR3 region: CASLVRGREEETQYF. In nucleotides, the sequence is TGTGCCAGCTTGGTCCGGGGAAGGGAGGAAGAGACCCAGTACTTC.